The TCR beta chain described here comes from a study of T cells after yellow fever vaccination. TCR cDNA was made by 5'RACE template switching, adding a universal primer site and UMIs. TCRdb recomputed calls from the 5' RACE reads with MiXCR, one row per CDR3 protein. The table has a few hundred thousand distinct CDR3 sequences, about 19% seen once. Study results and caveats: The booster saw the reappearance of most primary-vaccination clones (roughly 96% CD4, roughly 87% CD8).

There are 13 residues in the CDR3. Per the germline V gene, CDR1 is DFQATT and CDR2 is SNEGSKA (reference sequence). V lost 4 bases to trimming and J lost 7 bases, with 16 bases between them. In this sample, this clonotype turned up a few times. Its target is unknown. The sample in question was PBMCs, obtained before the yellow fever booster vaccination. The sequence was collected from a man aged 18 to 29 who received the YFV17D yellow fever vaccine. This chain joins TRBV20-1 and TRBJ1-1, with no clear D. The CDR3 nucleotides read TGCAGTGCTATCTCCGGGTTGGAGAGTGAAGCTTTCTTT. The encoded protein is CSAISGLESEAFF.